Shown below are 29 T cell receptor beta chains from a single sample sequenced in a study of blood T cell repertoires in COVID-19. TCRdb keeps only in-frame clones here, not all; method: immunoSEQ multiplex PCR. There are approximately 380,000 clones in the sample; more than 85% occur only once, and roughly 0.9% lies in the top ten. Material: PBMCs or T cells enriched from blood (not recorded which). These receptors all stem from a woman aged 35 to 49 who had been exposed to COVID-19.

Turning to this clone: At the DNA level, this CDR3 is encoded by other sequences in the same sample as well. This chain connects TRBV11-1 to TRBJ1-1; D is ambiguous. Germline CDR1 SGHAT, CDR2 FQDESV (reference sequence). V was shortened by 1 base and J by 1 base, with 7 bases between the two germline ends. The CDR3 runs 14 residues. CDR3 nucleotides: TGTGCCAGCAGCTTAGGAGCAGGGAACACTGAAGCTTTCTTT. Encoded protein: CASSLGAGNTEAFF.

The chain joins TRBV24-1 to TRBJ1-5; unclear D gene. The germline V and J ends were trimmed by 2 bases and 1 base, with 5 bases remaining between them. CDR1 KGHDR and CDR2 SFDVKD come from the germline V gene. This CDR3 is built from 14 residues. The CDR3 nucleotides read TGTGCCACCAGTGATTCAGTGAGCAATCAGCCCCAGCATTTT. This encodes CATSDSVSNQPQHF.

The CDR3 loop is CASRGGRAEVTQYF. The DNA of the CDR3 is TGTGCCAGCAGAGGGGGACGGGCGGAAGTTACGCAGTATTTT. The V gene is TRBV6-5, the J gene TRBJ2-3; weak D call: TRBD1 (6 bases). The length of the CDR3 is 14 residues. Trimming stripped 6 bases from V and 8 bases from J, with 18 bases between. The germline CDR1 and CDR2 sequences are MNHEY and SVGAGI.

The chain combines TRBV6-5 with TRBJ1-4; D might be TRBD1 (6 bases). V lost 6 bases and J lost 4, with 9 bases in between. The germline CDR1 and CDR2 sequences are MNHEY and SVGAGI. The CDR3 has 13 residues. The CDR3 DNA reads TGTGCCAGCAGGACAGGTTTTAATGAAAAACTGTTTTTT. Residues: CASRTGFNEKLFF.

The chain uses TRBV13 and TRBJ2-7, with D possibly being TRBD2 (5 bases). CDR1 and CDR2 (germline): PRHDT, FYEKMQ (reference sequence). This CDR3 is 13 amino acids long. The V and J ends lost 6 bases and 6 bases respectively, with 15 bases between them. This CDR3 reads CASSGQRQREQYF. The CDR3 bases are TGTGCCAGCAGTGGGCAGCGGCAGCGCGAGCAGTACTTC.

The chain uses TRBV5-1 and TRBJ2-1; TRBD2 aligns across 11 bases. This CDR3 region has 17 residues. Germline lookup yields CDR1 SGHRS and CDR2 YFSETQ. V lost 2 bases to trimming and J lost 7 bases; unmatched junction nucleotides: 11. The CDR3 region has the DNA TGCGCCAGCAGCTTCTCTACTACTAGCGGGAGAGGTAATGAGCAGTTCTTC. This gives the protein CASSFSTTSGRGNEQFF.

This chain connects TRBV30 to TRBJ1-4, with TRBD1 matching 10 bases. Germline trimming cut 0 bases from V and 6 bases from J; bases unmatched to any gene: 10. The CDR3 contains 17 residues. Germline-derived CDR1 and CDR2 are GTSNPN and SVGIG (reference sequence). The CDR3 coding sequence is TGTGCCTGGAGTGTACGAATTTTGGGACAGGGGTATGAAAAACTGTTTTTT. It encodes CAWSVRILGQGYEKLFF.

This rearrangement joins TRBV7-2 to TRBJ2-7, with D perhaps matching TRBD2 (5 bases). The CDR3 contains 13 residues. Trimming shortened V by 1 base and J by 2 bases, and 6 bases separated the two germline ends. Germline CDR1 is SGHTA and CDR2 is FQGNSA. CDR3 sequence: CASSLVGTYEQYF. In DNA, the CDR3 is TGTGCCAGCAGCTTAGTCGGGACCTACGAGCAGTACTTC.

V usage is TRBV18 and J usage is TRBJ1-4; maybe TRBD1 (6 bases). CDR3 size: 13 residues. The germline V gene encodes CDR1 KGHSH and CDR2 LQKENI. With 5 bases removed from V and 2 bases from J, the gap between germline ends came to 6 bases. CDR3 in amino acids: CASSDRTNEKLFF. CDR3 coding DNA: TGTGCCAGCTCAGACAGGACTAATGAAAAACTGTTTTTT. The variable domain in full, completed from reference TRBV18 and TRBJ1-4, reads NAGVMQNPRHLVRRRGQEARLRCSPMKGHSHVYWYRQLPEEGLKFMVYLQKENIIDESGMPKERFSAEFPKEGPSILRIQQVVRGDSAAYFCASSDRTNEKLFFGSGTQLSVL.

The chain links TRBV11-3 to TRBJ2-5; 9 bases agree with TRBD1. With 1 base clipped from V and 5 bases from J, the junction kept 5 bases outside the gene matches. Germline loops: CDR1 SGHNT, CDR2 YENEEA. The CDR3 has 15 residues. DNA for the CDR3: TGTGCCAGCAGCTTAGGACAGGGGGGATTTGAGACCCAGTACTTC. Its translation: CASSLGQGGFETQYF.

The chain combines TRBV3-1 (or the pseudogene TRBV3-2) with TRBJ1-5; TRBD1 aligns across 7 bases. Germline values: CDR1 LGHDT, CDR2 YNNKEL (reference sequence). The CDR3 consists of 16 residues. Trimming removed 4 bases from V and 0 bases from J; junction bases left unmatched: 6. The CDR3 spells CASSRGTDYSNQPQHF. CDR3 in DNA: TGTGCCAGCAGCCGGGGGACAGACTATAGCAATCAGCCCCAGCATTTT.

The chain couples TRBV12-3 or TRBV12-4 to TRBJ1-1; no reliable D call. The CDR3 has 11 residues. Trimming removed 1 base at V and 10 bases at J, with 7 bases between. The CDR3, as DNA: TGTGCCAGCAGTTTAGGGCCAGGAGCTTTCTTT. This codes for CASSLGPGAFF.

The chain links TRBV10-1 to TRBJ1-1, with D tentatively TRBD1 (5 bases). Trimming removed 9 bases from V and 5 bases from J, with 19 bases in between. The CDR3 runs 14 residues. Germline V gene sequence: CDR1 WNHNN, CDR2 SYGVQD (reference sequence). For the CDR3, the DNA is TGCGCCAGTAGCGAGACCCTGGGGGGGACTGAAGCTTTCTTT. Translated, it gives CASSETLGGTEAFF.

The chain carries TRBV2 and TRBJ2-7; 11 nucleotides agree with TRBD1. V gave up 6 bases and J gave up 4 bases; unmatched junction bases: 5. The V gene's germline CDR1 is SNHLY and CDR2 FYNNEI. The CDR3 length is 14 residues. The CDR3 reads CASSGTGGMYEQYF. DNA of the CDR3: TGTGCCAGCAGCGGGACAGGGGGGATGTACGAGCAGTACTTC.

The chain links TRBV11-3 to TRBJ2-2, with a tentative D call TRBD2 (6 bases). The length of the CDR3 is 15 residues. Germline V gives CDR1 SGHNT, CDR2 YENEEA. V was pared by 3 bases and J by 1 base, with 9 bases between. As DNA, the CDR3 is TGTGCCAGCAGCTTGAGCGGGCTGAACACCGGGGAGCTGTTTTTT. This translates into CASSLSGLNTGELFF.

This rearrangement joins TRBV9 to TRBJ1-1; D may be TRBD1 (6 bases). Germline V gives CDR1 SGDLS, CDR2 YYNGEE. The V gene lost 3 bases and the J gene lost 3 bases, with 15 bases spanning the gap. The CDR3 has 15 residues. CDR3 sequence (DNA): TGTGCCAGCAGCGGACCGTGGGCAGGGGACACTGAAGCTTTCTTT. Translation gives CASSGPWAGDTEAFF.

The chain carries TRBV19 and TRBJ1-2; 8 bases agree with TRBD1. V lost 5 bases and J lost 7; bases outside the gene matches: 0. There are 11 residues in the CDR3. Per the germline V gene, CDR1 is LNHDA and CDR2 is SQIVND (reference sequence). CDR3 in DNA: TGTGCCAGTAGTGACAGGGGTGGCTACACCTTC. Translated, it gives CASSDRGGYTF.

In DNA, the CDR3 is TGCGCCAGCAGCTTGGACGGCAGCAGGTCCTACGAGCAGTACTTC. Its protein product is CASSLDGSRSYEQYF. V and J are TRBV5-1 and TRBJ2-7, with D uncertain. CDR1 and CDR2 (germline): SGHRS, YFSETQ. V lost 0 bases to trimming and J lost 1 base, with 11 bases between them. The length of the CDR3 is 15 residues.

This CDR3 is CSASLRGRNEKLFF. The DNA of the CDR3 is TGCAGTGCTAGTCTTAGGGGGAGAAATGAAAAACTGTTTTTT. The chain links TRBV20-1 to TRBJ1-4, with D perhaps matching TRBD1 (6 bases). The germline V gene has CDR1 DFQATT and CDR2 SNEGSKA (reference sequence). Between the trimmed V and J ends, which lost 3 bases and 5 bases, there was a span of 13 bases. CDR3 size: 14 residues.

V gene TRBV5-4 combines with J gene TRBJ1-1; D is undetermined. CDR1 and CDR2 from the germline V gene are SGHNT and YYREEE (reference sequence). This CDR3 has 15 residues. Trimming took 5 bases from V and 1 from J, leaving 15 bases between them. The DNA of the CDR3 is TGTGCCAGCAGGGTTGAGTCCCCCCGGAACACTGAAGCTTTCTTT. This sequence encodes CASRVESPRNTEAFF. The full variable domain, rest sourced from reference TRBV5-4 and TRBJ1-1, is ETGVTQSPTHLIKTRGQQVTLRCSSQSGHNTVSWYQQALGQGPQFIFQYYREEENGRGNFPPRFSGLQFPNYSSELNVNALELDDSALYLCASRVESPRNTEAFFGQGTRLTVV.

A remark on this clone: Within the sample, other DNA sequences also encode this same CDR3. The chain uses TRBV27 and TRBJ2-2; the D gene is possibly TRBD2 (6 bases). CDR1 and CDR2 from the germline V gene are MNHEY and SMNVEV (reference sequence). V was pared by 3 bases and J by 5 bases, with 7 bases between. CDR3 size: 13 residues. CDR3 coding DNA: TGTGCCAGCAGTTTTGGGGGGACCGGGGAGCTGTTTTTT. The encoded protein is CASSFGGTGELFF.

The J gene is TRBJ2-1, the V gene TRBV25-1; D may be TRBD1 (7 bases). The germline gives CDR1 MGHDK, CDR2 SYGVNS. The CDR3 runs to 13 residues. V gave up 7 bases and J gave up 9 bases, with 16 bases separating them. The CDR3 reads CASNHPGGGEQFF. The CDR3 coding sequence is TGTGCCAGCAACCACCCAGGGGGAGGTGAGCAGTTCTTC.

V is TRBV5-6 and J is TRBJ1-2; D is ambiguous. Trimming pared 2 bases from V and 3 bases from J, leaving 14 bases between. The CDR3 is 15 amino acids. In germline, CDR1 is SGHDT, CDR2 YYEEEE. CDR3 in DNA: TGTGCCAGCAGCTTACGTCCCTCAGTCGACTATGGCTACACCTTC. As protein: CASSLRPSVDYGYTF. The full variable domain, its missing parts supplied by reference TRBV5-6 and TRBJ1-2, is DAGVTQSPTHLIKTRGQQVTLRCSPKSGHDTVSWYQQALGQGPQFIFQYYEEEERQRGNFPDRFSGHQFPNYSSELNVNALLLGDSALYLCASSLRPSVDYGYTFGSGTRLTVV.

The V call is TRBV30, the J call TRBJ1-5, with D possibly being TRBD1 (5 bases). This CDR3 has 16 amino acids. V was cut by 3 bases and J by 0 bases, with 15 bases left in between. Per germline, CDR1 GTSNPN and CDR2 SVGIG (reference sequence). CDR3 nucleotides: TGTGCCTGGAGGTCGGGGGGACTTTTTAGCAATCAGCCCCAGCATTTT. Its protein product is CAWRSGGLFSNQPQHF.

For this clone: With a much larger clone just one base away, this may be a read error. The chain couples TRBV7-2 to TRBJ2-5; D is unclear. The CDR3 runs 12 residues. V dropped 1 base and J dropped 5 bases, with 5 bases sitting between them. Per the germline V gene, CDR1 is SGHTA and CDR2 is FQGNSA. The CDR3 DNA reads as TGTGCCAGCAGCTTAGATCGGGAGACCCAGTACTTC. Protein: CASSLDRETQYF.

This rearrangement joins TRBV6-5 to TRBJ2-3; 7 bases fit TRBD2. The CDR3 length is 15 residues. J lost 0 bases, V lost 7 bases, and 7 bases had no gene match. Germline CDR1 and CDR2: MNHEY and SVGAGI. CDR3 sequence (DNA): TGTGCCAGCACCACGGAAGCGGGAAGCACAGATACGCAGTATTTT. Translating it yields CASTTEAGSTDTQYF.

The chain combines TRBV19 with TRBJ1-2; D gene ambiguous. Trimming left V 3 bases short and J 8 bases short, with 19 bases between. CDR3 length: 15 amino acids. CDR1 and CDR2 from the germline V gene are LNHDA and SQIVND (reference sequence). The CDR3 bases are TGTGCCAGTAGTATTAGGAGGGCCAGCGGGTACGGCTACACCTTC. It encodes CASSIRRASGYGYTF.

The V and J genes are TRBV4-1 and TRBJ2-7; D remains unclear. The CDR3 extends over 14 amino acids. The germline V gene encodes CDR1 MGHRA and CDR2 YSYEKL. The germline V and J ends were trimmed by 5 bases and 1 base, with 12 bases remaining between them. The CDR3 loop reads CASSVRFPSYEQYF. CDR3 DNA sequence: TGCGCCAGCAGCGTCAGGTTCCCATCCTACGAGCAGTACTTC.

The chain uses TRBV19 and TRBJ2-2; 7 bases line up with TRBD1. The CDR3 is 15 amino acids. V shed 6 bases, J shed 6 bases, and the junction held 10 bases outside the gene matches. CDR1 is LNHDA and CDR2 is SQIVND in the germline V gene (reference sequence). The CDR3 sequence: CASSSPGGTPGELFF. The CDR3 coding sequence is TGTGCCAGTAGCTCCCCAGGGGGTACCCCCGGGGAGCTGTTTTTT.